The 29 T cell receptor beta chains in this list originate from one sample, sequenced in a study of beta chain features in type 1 diabetes. Since all of the isolated RNA was reverse transcribed, expressed TCRB transcripts were what got sequenced. Libraries were prepared by immunoSEQ multiplex PCR; TCRdb keeps only in-frame clonotypes and omits some of them. The sample lists 250,000 to 350,000 clones; less than 15% were seen once. Input material: central memory CD4+ T cells from blood. All receptors come from a young man in good health.

V and J are TRBV2 and TRBJ2-5; D gene uncertain. The CDR3 extends over 13 amino acids. Per germline, CDR1 SNHLY and CDR2 FYNNEI. Trimming left V 3 bases short and J 4 bases short, with 9 bases between. The DNA of the CDR3 is TGTGCCAGCAGTGATGTGGGCGGAGAGACCCAGTACTTC. It specifies CASSDVGGETQYF.

This clone was observed a few times. V is TRBV10-3 and J is TRBJ1-1; 7 bases align to TRBD1. This CDR3 comprises 14 residues. CDR1 ENHRY and CDR2 SYGVKD come from the germline V gene. Unmatched junction bases numbered 6, after V lost 7 bases and J lost 1 base. The CDR3 region has the DNA TGTGCCATCAAAAACAGGGGAGAGAACACTGAAGCTTTCTTT. As protein: CAIKNRGENTEAFF.

This chain connects TRBV27 to TRBJ2-2; tentative D call: TRBD2 (5 bases). Trimming removed 9 bases from V and 6 bases from J, with 11 bases in between. The length of the CDR3 is 12 residues. Germline V gene sequence: CDR1 MNHEY, CDR2 SMNVEV (reference sequence). As DNA, the CDR3 is TGTGCCAGTTCAGCGAGGGCCGGGGAGCTGTTTTTT. Encoded protein: CASSARAGELFF.

The chain combines TRBV30 with TRBJ2-6; a weak D match, TRBD2 (5 bases). This CDR3 spans 15 amino acids. From germline, CDR1 is GTSNPN and CDR2 SVGIG (reference sequence). Trimming shortened V by 4 bases and J by 4 bases, and 14 bases separated the two germline ends. In DNA form, the CDR3 reads TGTGCCTGGAATAAACGGAGGTCCGGGGCCAACGTCCTGACTTTC. Its translation is CAWNKRRSGANVLTF.

This clone came up a few times. Additional DNA sequences in this sample encode the identical CDR3. J is TRBJ2-3 and V is TRBV7-9; no clear D. The CDR3 is 11 residues long. V was trimmed by 3 bases and J by 6 bases, leaving 4 bases between them. Germline V lookup: CDR1 SEHNR, CDR2 FQNEAQ (reference sequence). The CDR3 nucleotides read TGTGCCAGCAGCTTCGGCGATACGCAGTATTTT. Amino acids: CASSFGDTQYF.

This clone turned up a few times. V usage is TRBV6-1 and J usage is TRBJ2-4, with 8 bases that match TRBD1. The V segment lost 4 bases and the J segment 1 base; nucleotides outside the gene matches: 6. Germline assignment: CDR1 MNHNS and CDR2 SASEGT. CDR3 size: 16 residues. The CDR3 nucleotides are TGTGCCAGCAGTGGACCCCAGGGGGCGGCCAAAAACATTCAGTACTTC. It is translated as CASSGPQGAAKNIQYF.

The chain combines TRBV2 with TRBJ2-1, with 9 nucleotides matching TRBD2. From germline, CDR1 is SNHLY and CDR2 FYNNEI. After removal of 6 bases from V and 5 bases from J, the junction contained 8 bases not matched to a gene. The CDR3 runs to 15 residues. DNA of the CDR3: TGTGCCAGCAGGGAGGGCGGGGGGGCTGACAATGAGCAGTTCTTC. Amino acid sequence: CASREGGGADNEQFF. Based on the CDR3 plus reference TRBV2 and TRBJ2-1, the full variable domain is EPEVTQTPSHQVTQMGQEVILRCVPISNHLYFYWYRQILGQKVEFLVSFYNNEISEKSEIFDDQFSVERPDGSNFTLKIRSTKLEDSAMYFCASREGGGADNEQFFGPGTRLTVL.

The gene calls are TRBV7-2 and TRBJ2-2; D gene ambiguous. The germline gives CDR1 SGHTA, CDR2 FQGNSA. CDR3 length: 11 amino acids. V lost 4 bases and J 8 bases, leaving 5 bases between the germline ends. CDR3 loop: CASSYGGELFF. The CDR3 nucleotides read TGTGCCAGCAGCTATGGTGGGGAGCTGTTTTTT.

This clone has ten or more counts. This chain uses TRBV4-3 with TRBJ1-1; D not certain. CDR3 length: 15 residues. V lost 3 bases and J 2 bases, leaving 13 bases between the germline ends. The germline V gene encodes CDR1 LGHNA and CDR2 YSLEER. CDR3 nucleotide sequence: TGCGCCAGCAGCCAGAGTGGTGGCAGAAACACTGAAGCTTTCTTT. Protein product: CASSQSGGRNTEAFF.

V usage is TRBV9 and J usage is TRBJ2-7; TRBD2 is a possible D gene (5 bases). Trimming removed 3 bases at V and 0 bases at J, with 13 bases between. This CDR3 is 15 amino acids long. The V gene's germline CDR1 is SGDLS and CDR2 YYNGEE. The CDR3 coding sequence is TGTGCCAGCAGCGGCGGACTCGAGAGCTCCTACGAGCAGTACGTC. This encodes CASSGGLESSYEQYV.

There are a few counts of this clone. This chain joins TRBV27 and TRBJ2-2; D tentatively fits TRBD1 or TRBD2 (5 bases each). V dropped 1 base and J dropped 8 bases, with 14 bases sitting between them. The CDR3 loop spans 15 amino acids. The germline CDR1 and CDR2 sequences are MNHEY and SMNVEV (reference sequence). CDR3 nucleotides: TGTGCCAGCAGTTTATATCCAGGGAGAAGTGGGGAGCTGTTTTTT. The encoded protein is CASSLYPGRSGELFF.

This clone showed up just a few times. This rearrangement joins TRBV18 to TRBJ1-4; D is possibly TRBD1 (6 bases). CDR1 and CDR2 from the germline V gene are KGHSH and LQKENI. The V end was cut by 3 bases, the J end by 7 bases, with 12 bases between. The CDR3 loop spans 14 amino acids. The CDR3 region is CASSPQGKGEKLFF. The CDR3 coding sequence is TGTGCCAGCTCACCTCAGGGGAAGGGTGAAAAACTGTTTTTT.

The table lists this clone with a few counts. The chain uses TRBV5-1 and TRBJ2-2; TRBD1 might be the D (7 bases). From germline, CDR1 is SGHRS and CDR2 YFSETQ. V lost 7 bases, J lost 0 bases, and 13 bases lay in between. There are 15 residues in the CDR3. The CDR3 loop is CASGAGGTNTGELFF. CDR3 bases: TGCGCCAGCGGAGCAGGGGGGACGAACACCGGGGAGCTGTTTTTT.

This clone was detected only a few times. V gene TRBV9 combines with J gene TRBJ2-3; D remains unclear. The length of the CDR3 is 13 residues. V lost 0 bases and J lost 7, with 9 bases in between. The germline V gene encodes CDR1 SGDLS and CDR2 YYNGEE. The CDR3 loop reads CASSVGQENTQYF. The CDR3 bases are TGTGCCAGCAGCGTAGGCCAGGAGAATACGCAGTATTTT.

The genes are TRBV5-4 and TRBJ2-1; D might be TRBD2 (7 bases). Trimming pared 1 base from V and 6 bases from J, leaving 14 bases between. The CDR3 is 15 residues long. Per the germline V gene, CDR1 is SGHNT and CDR2 is YYREEE (reference sequence). CDR3: CASSLLAEGVNEQFF. The CDR3 nucleotides are TGTGCCAGCAGCTTGCTAGCGGAGGGGGTCAATGAGCAGTTCTTC.

This clone was seen more than once but under ten times. This sequence joins TRBV21-1 and TRBJ1-1. TRBV21-1 corresponds to a pseudogene. The CDR3 sequence is 14 residues long. The CDR3: CASSKVQPTGEAFF. For the CDR3, the DNA is TGTGCCAGCAGCAAAGTTCAGCCAACCGGTGAAGCTTTCTTT.

V gene TRBV4-2 combines with J gene TRBJ2-5; 11 nucleotides line up with TRBD2. With V trimmed by 2 bases and J by 4 bases, 6 bases remained unmatched. This CDR3 is 16 amino acids long. In germline, CDR1 is LGHNA, CDR2 YNFKEQ. This CDR3 is CASSQPVAGGTETQYF. CDR3 DNA sequence: TGTGCCAGCAGCCAACCGGTAGCGGGAGGGACAGAGACCCAGTACTTC.

The chain has TRBV6-1 and TRBJ2-5; D tentatively fits TRBD1 or TRBD2 (5 bases each). The J call may be in error: the DNA end matches TRBJ2-7 better. This CDR3 is built from 15 residues. Per the germline V gene, CDR1 is MNHNS and CDR2 is SASEGT. The DNA for the CDR3 is TGTGCCAGCAGTGAAGAAGGGACCGCGTGGGACGAGCAGTACTTC. Translated: CASSEEGTAWDEQYF.

This clone appeared a few times. The J gene is TRBJ2-1, the V gene TRBV7-2, with TRBD1 matching 9 bases. The CDR3 has 17 residues. The germline V gene has CDR1 SGHTA and CDR2 FQGNSA. V was pared by 7 bases and J by 9 bases, with 19 bases of the junction left unmatched. In DNA, the CDR3 is TGTGCCAGCACCGGCGGAAGAACGGGACAGGGTATTTTTGAGCAGTTCTTC. Protein: CASTGGRTGQGIFEQFF.

This sequence joins TRBV6-5 and TRBJ2-1; D gene unclear. Germline V lookup: CDR1 MNHEY, CDR2 SVGAGI. The V end lost 8 bases, the J end lost 7 bases, and 12 bases lay between the germline ends. This CDR3 comprises 12 residues. The CDR3 region is CASGRARNEQFF. CDR3 coding DNA: TGTGCCAGCGGAAGGGCTCGGAATGAGCAGTTCTTC.

This chain uses TRBV14 with TRBJ2-1, with D unresolved. The CDR3 is made up of 11 amino acids. Germline V gene sequence: CDR1 SGHDN, CDR2 FVKESK. Trimming pared 5 bases from V and 12 bases from J, leaving 11 bases between. The CDR3 coding sequence is TGTGCCAGCAGCATTTTAACTGCGCAGTTCTTC. It encodes CASSILTAQFF.

In its sample, this clone was seen a few times. The CDR3 region is CASSFQGTDTQYF. The CDR3 coding sequence is TGTGCCAGCAGCTTTCAGGGCACAGATACGCAGTATTTT. The rearrangement uses TRBV7-9 and TRBJ2-3; D is ambiguous. This CDR3 is built from 13 residues. Germline V gene sequence: CDR1 SEHNR, CDR2 FQNEAQ (reference sequence). V was pared by 3 bases and J by 1 base, with 5 bases between.

This clone has only a few counts. The gene calls are TRBV6-5 and TRBJ2-7, with D possibly matching TRBD1 (6 bases). The CDR3 runs to 12 residues. Germline lookup yields CDR1 MNHEY and CDR2 SVGAGI. V gave up 11 bases and J gave up 2 bases, with 13 bases separating them. DNA of the CDR3: TGTGCCTCGCAGGGGCAACCCTACGAGCAGTACTTC. This sequence encodes CASQGQPYEQYF.

This clone was seen only a few times. CDR3 residues: CSVGSRGGETQYF. Here the CDR3 DNA reads TGCAGCGTTGGATCGAGAGGAGGAGAGACCCAGTACTTC. The V gene is TRBV29-1, the J gene TRBJ2-5, with D maybe TRBD2 (5 bases). Trimming removed 4 bases at V and 4 bases at J, with 13 bases between. CDR1 and CDR2 (germline): SQVTM, ANQGSEA. This CDR3 spans 13 amino acids. Based on the CDR3 plus reference TRBV29-1 and TRBJ2-5, the full variable domain is SAVISQKPSRDICQRGTSLTIQCQVDSQVTMMFWYRQQPGQSLTLIATANQGSEATYESGFVIDKFPISRPNLTFSTLTVSNMSPEDSSIYLCSVGSRGGETQYFGPGTRLLVL.

In its sample, this clone was seen a few times. The chain links TRBV14 to TRBJ2-5; D gene unclear. CDR1 and CDR2 (germline): SGHDN, FVKESK. Between the trimmed V and J ends, which lost 4 bases and 5 bases, there was a span of 8 bases. This CDR3 spans 12 amino acids. The CDR3 reads CASSPSGETQYF. The CDR3 DNA follows: TGTGCCAGCAGCCCCTCCGGGGAGACCCAGTACTTC.

This sequence joins TRBV7-7 and TRBJ2-3, with 7 bases fitting TRBD2. Unmatched junction bases numbered 10, after V lost 5 bases and J lost 2 bases. CDR3 length equals 16 residues. Germline V lookup: CDR1 SSHAT, CDR2 FNYEAQ (reference sequence). This CDR3 is CASSLGSLAVTDTQYF. The CDR3 nucleotides are TGTGCCAGCAGCCTCGGGAGCCTAGCGGTCACAGATACGCAGTATTTT.

This clone was counted ten times or more. The V gene is TRBV14, the J gene TRBJ1-1; D is undetermined. Germline V gene sequence: CDR1 SGHDN, CDR2 FVKESK. This CDR3 contains 13 residues. The V end lost 4 bases, the J end lost 8 bases, and 14 bases lay between the germline ends. The CDR3: CASSLNFGLEAFF. CDR3 nucleotide sequence: TGTGCCAGCAGCCTTAACTTCGGACTCGAAGCTTTCTTT.

The chain employs TRBV4-2 and TRBJ2-5; 9 bases are a match to TRBD2. The V segment lost 0 bases and the J segment 2 bases; nucleotides outside the gene matches: 7. Germline loops: CDR1 LGHNA, CDR2 YNFKEQ. This CDR3 spans 17 amino acids. CDR3 in DNA: TGTGCCAGCAGCCAAGATAGAGGACTAGCGTGGCAAGAGACCCAGTACTTC. It codes for CASSQDRGLAWQETQYF.

The chain recombines TRBV4-3 with TRBJ2-6; D ambiguous. The CDR3 has 16 residues. Looked up from germline, CDR1 is LGHNA and CDR2 is YSLEER. V was clipped by 4 bases and J by 0 bases, with 10 bases between them. CDR3 region: CASSRGPSSGANVLTF. The CDR3 DNA follows: TGCGCCAGCAGCCGAGGACCTTCCTCTGGGGCCAACGTCCTGACTTTC.